This T cell receptor beta chain was captured in a study of OX40 agonist ivuxolimab in advanced cancers. Study as a whole: Patients' therapy was ivuxolimab, an antibody that acts as an agonist of OX40 (CD134). From 23 to 79 years was the age range, with a mean of around 57 years, and about 78% were male. Findings and limits, study-wide: Among patients with partial responses at 0.1-3.0 mg/kg, clonal expansion was among the lowest.

This CDR3 comprises 17 residues. J lost 0 bases, V lost 5 bases, and 11 bases had no gene match. From germline, CDR1 is SGHAT and CDR2 FQNNGV. Generated by immunoSEQ multiplex PCR, the TCRdb table keeps only in-frame clones and is missing some. The sample consists of 6,000 to 8,000 clones, approximately 80% of them appearing once. Patients with a history of autoimmune disease or on systemic immunosuppression were excluded. Comments on this clone: Its antigen is as yet unknown.

The chain couples TRBV11-2 to TRBJ2-3, with 7 bases aligning to TRBD1. The source was CD4+ or CD8+ T cells sorted from blood, collected in a trial of the OX40 agonist ivuxolimab. The sequence was obtained from an adult with an advanced solid tumor such as melanoma, head and neck, liver or kidney cancer. CDR3 in DNA: TGTGCCAGCAGCCCGGGACAGTTTGTGTCTAGCACAGATACGCAGTATTTT. It yields the protein CASSPGQFVSSTDTQYF.